This T cell receptor (beta chain) was profiled in a study of PD-1 blockade in mismatch repair-deficient tumors. Sequencing used immunoSEQ multiplex PCR; TCRdb keeps in-frame clones, though not all of them. The sample lists roughly 14,000 clones; 85% to 90% were seen once. On this clone itself: The antigen is unknown.

The sample's time point: approximately 10-day in vitro stimulation with candidate neoantigen peptide 6. Study-wide results and limits: Tumor-resident clones, often absent from pretreatment blood, expanded after pembrolizumab and then contracted.

The TCR sequence derives from an adult with mismatch repair-deficient cancer. Specimen: cells cultured in vitro, collected from a patient treated with pembrolizumab.

The CDR3 loop is CASSEFFRETQYF. The CDR3 DNA follows: TGTGCCAGCAGTGAGTTTTTTCGGGAGACCCAGTACTTC. The chain is built from TRBV2 and TRBJ2-5, with D unclear. The CDR3 extends over 13 amino acids. The germline V and J ends were trimmed by 3 bases and 5 bases, with 10 bases remaining between them. Germline values: CDR1 SNHLY, CDR2 FYNNEI. Variable domain in full (rest from reference TRBV2 and TRBJ2-5): EPEVTQTPSHQVTQMGQEVILRCVPISNHLYFYWYRQILGQKVEFLVSFYNNEISEKSEIFDDQFSVERPDGSNFTLKIRSTKLEDSAMYFCASSEFFRETQYFGPGTRLLVL.